This T cell receptor (beta chain) originates from a study of human T cells and chemical hapten exposure. Unique molecular identifiers were attached to individual cDNA molecules within the library. Via MiXCR, TCRdb re-called the RACE reads, giving one row per CDR3 protein. The table includes roughly 200,000 distinct CDR3 sequences, roughly a quarter detected once. Study-wide results and caveats: Patch test score was positively correlated with the counts of PT1 expanded TCRs.

Comment on this clonotype: Its antigen remains unidentified.

Regarding time point: patch test 3, about 24 weeks after DPC sensitization. Treatment meaning: therapeutic diphenylcyclopropenone sensitization with weekly scalp DPC. Drawing of blood took place ahead of applying each patch test. Per germline, CDR1 LGHNA and CDR2 YNFKEQ. V lost 2 bases to trimming and J lost 1 base; unmatched junction nucleotides: 1. The CDR3 spans 16 residues. The V call is TRBV4-2, the J call TRBJ2-6; TRBD1 matches 8 bases. The specimen was whole blood, collected in connection with sensitization to the hapten diphenylcyclopropenone (DPC). The receptor comes from a woman aged 40 to 50 with alopecia areata. Some clones in this sample may be carry-over from other donors' samples. The CDR3 nucleotides read TGTGCCAGCAGCCAACAGGGGGCATCTGGGGCCAACGTCCTGACTTTC. Its translation: CASSQQGASGANVLTF.